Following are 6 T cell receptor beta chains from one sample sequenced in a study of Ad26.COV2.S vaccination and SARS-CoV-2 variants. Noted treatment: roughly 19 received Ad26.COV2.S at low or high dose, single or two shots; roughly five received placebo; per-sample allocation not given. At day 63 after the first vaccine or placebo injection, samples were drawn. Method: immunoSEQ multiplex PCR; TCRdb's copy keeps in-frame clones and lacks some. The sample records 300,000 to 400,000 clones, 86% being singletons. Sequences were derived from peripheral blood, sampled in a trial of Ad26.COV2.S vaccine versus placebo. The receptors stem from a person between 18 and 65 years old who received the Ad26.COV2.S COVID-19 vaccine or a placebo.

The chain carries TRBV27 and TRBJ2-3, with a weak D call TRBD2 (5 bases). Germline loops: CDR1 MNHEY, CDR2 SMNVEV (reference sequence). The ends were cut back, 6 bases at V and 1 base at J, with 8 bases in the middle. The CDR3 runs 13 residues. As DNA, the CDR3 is TGTGCCAGCAGGATGCGGGGCACAGATACGCAGTATTTT. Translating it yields CASRMRGTDTQYF.

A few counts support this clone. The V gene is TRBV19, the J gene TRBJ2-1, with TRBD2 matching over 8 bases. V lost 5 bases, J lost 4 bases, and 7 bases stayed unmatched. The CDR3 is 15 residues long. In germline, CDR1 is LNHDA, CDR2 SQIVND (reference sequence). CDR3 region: CASSPAGGPYNEQFF. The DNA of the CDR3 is TGTGCCAGTAGTCCCGCGGGGGGACCTTACAATGAGCAGTTCTTC.

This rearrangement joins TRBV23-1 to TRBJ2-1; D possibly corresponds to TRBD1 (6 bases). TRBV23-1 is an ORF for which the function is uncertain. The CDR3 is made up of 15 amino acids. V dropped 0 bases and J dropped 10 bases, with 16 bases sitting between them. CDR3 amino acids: CASSQSGTNDAEQFF. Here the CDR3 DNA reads TGCGCCAGCAGTCAATCGGGGACAAATGACGCGGAGCAGTTCTTC.

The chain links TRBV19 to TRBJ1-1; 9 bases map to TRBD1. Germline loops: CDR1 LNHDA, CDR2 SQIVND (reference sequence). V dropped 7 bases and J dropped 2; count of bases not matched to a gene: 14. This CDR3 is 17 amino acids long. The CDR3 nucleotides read TGTGCCAGTATCCAGAGGACAGGGGTCGAGGTAAACACTGAAGCTTTCTTT. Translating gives CASIQRTGVEVNTEAFF. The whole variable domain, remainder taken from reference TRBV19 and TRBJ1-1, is DGGITQSPKYLFRKEGQNVTLSCEQNLNHDAMYWYRQDPGQGLRLIYYSQIVNDFQKGDIAEGYSVSREKKESFPLTVTSAQKNPTAFYLCASIQRTGVEVNTEAFFGQGTRLTVV.

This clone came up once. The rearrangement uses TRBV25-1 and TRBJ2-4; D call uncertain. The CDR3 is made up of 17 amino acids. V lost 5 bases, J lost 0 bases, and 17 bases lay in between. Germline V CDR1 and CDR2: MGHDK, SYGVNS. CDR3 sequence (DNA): TGTGCCAGCAGTAGGATGGAAGGGTCAGTAGCCAAAAACATTCAGTACTTC. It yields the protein CASSRMEGSVAKNIQYF.

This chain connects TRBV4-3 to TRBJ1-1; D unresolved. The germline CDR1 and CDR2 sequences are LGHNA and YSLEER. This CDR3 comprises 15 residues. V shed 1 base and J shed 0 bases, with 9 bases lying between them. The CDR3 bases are TGCGCCAGCAGCCAAGCAAGCTCTATGAACACTGAAGCTTTCTTT. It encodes CASSQASSMNTEAFF.